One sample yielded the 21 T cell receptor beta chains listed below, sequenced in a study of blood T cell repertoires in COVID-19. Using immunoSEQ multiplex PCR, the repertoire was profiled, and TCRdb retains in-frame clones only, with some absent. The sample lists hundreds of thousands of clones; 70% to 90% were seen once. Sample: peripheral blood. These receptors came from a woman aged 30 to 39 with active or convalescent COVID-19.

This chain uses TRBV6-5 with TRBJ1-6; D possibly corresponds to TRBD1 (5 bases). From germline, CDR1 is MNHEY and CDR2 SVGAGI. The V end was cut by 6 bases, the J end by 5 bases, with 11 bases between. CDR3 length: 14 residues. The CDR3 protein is CASREGLNNSPLHF. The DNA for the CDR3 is TGTGCCAGCAGGGAGGGACTTAATAATTCACCCCTCCACTTT.

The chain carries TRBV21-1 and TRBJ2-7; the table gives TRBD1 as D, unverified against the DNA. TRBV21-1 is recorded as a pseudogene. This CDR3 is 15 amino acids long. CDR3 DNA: TGTGCCAGCATGCATTTTCGGCTCAGGGAATGCGAGCAGTACTTC. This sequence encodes CASMHFRLRECEQYF.

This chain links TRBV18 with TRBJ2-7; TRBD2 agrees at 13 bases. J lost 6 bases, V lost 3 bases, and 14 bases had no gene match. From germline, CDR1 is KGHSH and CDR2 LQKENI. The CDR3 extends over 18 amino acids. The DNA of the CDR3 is TGTGCCAGCTCACCTCTAAGCGGGACTAGCGGGACCTCTACCGAGCAGTACTTC. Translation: CASSPLSGTSGTSTEQYF. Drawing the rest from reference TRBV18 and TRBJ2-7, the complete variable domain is NAGVMQNPRHLVRRRGQEARLRCSPMKGHSHVYWYRQLPEEGLKFMVYLQKENIIDESGMPKERFSAEFPKEGPSILRIQQVVRGDSAAYFCASSPLSGTSGTSTEQYFGPGTRLTVT.

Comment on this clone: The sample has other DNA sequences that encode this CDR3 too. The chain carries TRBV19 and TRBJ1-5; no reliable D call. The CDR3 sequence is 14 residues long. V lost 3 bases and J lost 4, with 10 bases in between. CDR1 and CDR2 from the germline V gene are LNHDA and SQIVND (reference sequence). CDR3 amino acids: CASSIGQPNQPQHF. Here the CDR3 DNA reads TGTGCCAGTAGTATTGGGCAGCCGAATCAGCCCCAGCATTTT.

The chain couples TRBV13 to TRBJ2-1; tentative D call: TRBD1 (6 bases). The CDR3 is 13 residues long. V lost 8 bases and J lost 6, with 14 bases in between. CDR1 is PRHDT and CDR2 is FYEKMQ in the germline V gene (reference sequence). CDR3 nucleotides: TGTGCCAGCGCAACGGCAGGGGCCAATGAGCAGTTCTTC. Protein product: CASATAGANEQFF.

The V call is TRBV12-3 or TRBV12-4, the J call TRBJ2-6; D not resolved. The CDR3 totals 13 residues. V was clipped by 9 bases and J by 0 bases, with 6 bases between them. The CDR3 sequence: CASKSSGANVLTF. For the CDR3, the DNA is TGTGCCAGTAAGAGCTCTGGGGCCAACGTCCTGACTTTC.

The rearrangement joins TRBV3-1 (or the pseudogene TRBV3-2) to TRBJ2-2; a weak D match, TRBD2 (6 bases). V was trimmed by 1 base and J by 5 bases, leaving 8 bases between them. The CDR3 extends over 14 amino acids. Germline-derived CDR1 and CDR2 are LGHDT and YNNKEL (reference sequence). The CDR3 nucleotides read TGTGCCAGCAGCCAAGGTGGAGGGACCGGGGAGCTGTTTTTT. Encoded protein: CASSQGGGTGELFF.

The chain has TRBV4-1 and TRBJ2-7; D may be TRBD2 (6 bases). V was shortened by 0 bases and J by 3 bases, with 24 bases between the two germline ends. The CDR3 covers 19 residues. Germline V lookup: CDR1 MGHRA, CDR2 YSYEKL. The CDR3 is CASSQDRRTLWRDDYEQYF. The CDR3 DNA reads TGCGCCAGCAGCCAAGATAGGCGGACACTCTGGCGGGACGACTACGAGCAGTACTTC.

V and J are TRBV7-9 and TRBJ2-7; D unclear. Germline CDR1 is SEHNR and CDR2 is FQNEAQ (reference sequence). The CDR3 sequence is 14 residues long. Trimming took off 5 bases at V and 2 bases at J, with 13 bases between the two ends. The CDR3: CASSPSLRPYEQYF. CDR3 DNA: TGTGCCAGCAGCCCCTCCCTCAGGCCCTACGAGCAGTACTTC.

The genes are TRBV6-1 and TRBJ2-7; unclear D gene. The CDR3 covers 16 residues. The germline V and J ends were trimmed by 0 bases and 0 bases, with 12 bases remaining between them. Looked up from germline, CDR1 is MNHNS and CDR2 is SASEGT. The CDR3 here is CASSEAPTPFSYEQYF. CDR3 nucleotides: TGTGCCAGCAGTGAAGCGCCCACACCTTTCTCCTACGAGCAGTACTTC.

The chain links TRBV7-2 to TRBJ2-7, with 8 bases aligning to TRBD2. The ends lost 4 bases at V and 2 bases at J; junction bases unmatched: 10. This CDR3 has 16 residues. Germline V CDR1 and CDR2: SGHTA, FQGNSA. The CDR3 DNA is TGTGCCAGCAGCTCCGACCTAGCGGGCAAAACCTACGAGCAGTACTTC. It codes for CASSSDLAGKTYEQYF. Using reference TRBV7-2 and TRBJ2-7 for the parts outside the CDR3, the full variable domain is GAGVSQSPSNKVTEKGKDVELRCDPISGHTALYWYRQSLGQGLEFLIYFQGNSAPDKSGLPSDRFSAERTGGSVSTLTIQRTQQEDSAVYLCASSSDLAGKTYEQYFGPGTRLTVT.

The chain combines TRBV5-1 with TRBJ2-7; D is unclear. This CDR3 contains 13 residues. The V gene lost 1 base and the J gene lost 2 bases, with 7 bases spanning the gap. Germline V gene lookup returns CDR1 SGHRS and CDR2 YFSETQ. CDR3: CASSLTVPYEQYF. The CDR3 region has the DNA TGCGCCAGCAGCTTGACGGTTCCCTACGAGCAGTACTTC.

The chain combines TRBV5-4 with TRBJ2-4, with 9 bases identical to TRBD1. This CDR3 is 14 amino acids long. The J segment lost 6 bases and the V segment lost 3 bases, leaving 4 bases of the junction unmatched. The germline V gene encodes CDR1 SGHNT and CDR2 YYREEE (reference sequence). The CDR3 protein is CASSSGTGINIQYF. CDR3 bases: TGTGCCAGCAGCTCCGGGACAGGGATAAACATTCAGTACTTC.

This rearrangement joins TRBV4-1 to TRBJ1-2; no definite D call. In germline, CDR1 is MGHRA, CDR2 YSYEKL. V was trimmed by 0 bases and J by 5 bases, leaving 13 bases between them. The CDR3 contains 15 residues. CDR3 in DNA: TGCGCCAGCAGCCAAGAGCCAGGCCCACCTTATGGCTACACCTTC. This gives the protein CASSQEPGPPYGYTF.

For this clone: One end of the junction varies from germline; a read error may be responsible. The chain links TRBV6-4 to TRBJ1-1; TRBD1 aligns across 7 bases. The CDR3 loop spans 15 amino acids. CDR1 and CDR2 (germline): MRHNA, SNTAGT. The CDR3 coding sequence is TGTGTCAGCAGTGACTCTGGCAGGGGGGCGGCTGAAGCTTTCTTT. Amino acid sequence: CVSSDSGRGAAEAFF.

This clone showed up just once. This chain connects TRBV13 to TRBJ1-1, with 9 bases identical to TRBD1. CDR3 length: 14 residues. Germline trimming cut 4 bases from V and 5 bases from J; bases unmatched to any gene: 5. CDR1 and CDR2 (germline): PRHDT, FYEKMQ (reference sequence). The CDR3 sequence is CASSSGTGQTEAFF. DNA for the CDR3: TGTGCCAGCAGCTCCGGGACAGGGCAAACTGAAGCTTTCTTT.

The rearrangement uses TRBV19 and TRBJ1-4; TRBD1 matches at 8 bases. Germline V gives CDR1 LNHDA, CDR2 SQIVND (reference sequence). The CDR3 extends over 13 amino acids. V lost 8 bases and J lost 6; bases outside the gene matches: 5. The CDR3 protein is CASPTGAHEKLFF. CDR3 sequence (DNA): TGTGCCAGTCCGACAGGGGCCCATGAAAAACTGTTTTTT. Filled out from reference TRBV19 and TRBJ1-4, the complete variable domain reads DGGITQSPKYLFRKEGQNVTLSCEQNLNHDAMYWYRQDPGQGLRLIYYSQIVNDFQKGDIAEGYSVSREKKESFPLTVTSAQKNPTAFYLCASPTGAHEKLFFGSGTQLSVL.

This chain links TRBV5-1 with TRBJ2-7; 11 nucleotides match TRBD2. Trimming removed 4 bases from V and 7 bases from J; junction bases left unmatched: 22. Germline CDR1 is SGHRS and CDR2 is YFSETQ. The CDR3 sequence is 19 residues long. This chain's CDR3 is CASSLTVGTSGDYAREQYF. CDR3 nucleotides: TGCGCCAGCAGCCTCACCGTAGGGACTAGCGGAGACTATGCGCGGGAGCAGTACTTC.

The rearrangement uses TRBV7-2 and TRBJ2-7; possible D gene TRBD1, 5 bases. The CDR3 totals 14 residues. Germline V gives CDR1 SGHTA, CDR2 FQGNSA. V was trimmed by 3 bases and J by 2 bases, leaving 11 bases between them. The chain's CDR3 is CASSFRAGTYEQYF. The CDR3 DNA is TGTGCCAGCAGCTTCCGGGCAGGGACCTACGAGCAGTACTTC.

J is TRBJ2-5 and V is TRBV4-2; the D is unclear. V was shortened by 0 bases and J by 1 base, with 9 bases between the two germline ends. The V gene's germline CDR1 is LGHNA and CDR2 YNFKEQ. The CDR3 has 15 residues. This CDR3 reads CASSQESIAQETQYF. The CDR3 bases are TGTGCCAGCAGCCAAGAAAGCATTGCCCAAGAGACCCAGTACTTC.

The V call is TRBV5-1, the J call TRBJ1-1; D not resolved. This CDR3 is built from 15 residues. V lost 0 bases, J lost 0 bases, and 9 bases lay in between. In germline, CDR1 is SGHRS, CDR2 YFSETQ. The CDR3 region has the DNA TGCGCCAGCAGCTTGGGTTCGGGAATGAACACTGAAGCTTTCTTT. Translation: CASSLGSGMNTEAFF.